These 2 T cell receptor beta chains originate from one sample sequenced in a study of spatial heterogeneity in lung cancer. MiXCR was run by TCRdb on the 5' RACE reads, yielding one entry per CDR3 protein. Here the sample spans 4,000 to 5,500 distinct CDR3 sequences, approximately 16% being singletons. The time point here: sample taken at primary tumor resection. TCRs were sequenced from unsorted whole RNA of tumor, nontumor lung or PBMC. The material was normal lung tissue next to the tumor, obtained at surgery. The receptors stem from a male donor with early-stage non-small cell lung cancer.

This clonotype rates as medium-sized. The V gene is TRBV20-1, the J gene TRBJ2-1; TRBD2 is a possible D gene (6 bases). Trimming shortened V by 4 bases and J by 14 bases, and 18 bases separated the two germline ends. CDR1 and CDR2 from the germline V gene are DFQATT and SNEGSKA (reference sequence). The CDR3 consists of 12 residues. In DNA form, the CDR3 reads TGCAGTGCTATCTTGACGGGGAGGTTCGAGTTCTTC. As protein: CSAILTGRFEFF.

This sequence joins TRBV29-1 and TRBJ2-5, with D possibly TRBD1 on 6 matching bases. The CDR3 sequence is 13 residues long. The germline CDR1 and CDR2 sequences are SQVTM and ANQGSEA. Trimming left V 6 bases short and J 6 bases short, with 17 bases between. CDR3 residues: CSVVQGSPQTQYF. The CDR3 nucleotides are TGCAGCGTCGTACAGGGATCTCCCCAGACCCAGTACTTC.